Given below is one T cell receptor (beta chain) in context. Antigen unknown. The sample comes from a study of T cells in Graves' hyperthyroidism and ophthalmopathy. For the study at large: The blood sample was taken at first diagnosis, before treatment began. Study findings and constraints: In the blood, most expanded thyroid clonotypes above 0.001 appeared as well.

Each person with ophthalmopathy scored at least 3 on the Clinical Activity Score, reached NOSPECS grade 4 or higher, and had been ill under 3 months. A 10 ml volume of fresh peripheral blood provided the PBMCs. The TCR beta CDR3 regions underwent amplification using RNA transcripts as the source. Researchers ran a first-round RT-PCR on the TCR CDR3 using the HTBI primer set. TCRdb used MiXCR to reprocess the multiplex PCR reads, holding one entry per CDR3 protein. The sample lists a few hundred thousand distinct CDR3 sequences, around 15% seen once, with 25% to 30% in the top ten. This CDR3 is 13 amino acids long. Trimming cost V 9 bases and J 12 bases; bases outside gene matches: 14. From germline, CDR1 is LNHDA and CDR2 SQIVND (reference sequence).

This sequence was found in a woman in her twenties or thirties with Graves' ophthalmopathy. The source material was blood. The gene calls are TRBV19 and TRBJ2-1; 7 bases align to TRBD2. This CDR3 is CASGNLAGVGQFF. DNA of the CDR3: TGTGCCAGCGGAAATTTGGCGGGAGTTGGGCAGTTCTTC. The complete variable domain, with remaining parts taken from reference TRBV19 and TRBJ2-1, reads DGGITQSPKYLFRKEGQNVTLSCEQNLNHDAMYWYRQDPGQGLRLIYYSQIVNDFQKGDIAEGYSVSREKKESFPLTVTSAQKNPTAFYLCASGNLAGVGQFFGPGTRLTVL.